The 29 T cell receptor beta chains reported below all come from one sample, sequenced in a study of CD8+ T cells in alopecia areata. Treatment reported: oral pan-JAK inhibitor, 5-10 mg twice daily. Investigators isolated RNA and reverse transcribed it into cDNA to act as the sequencing template. Data came from immunoSEQ multiplex PCR; TCRdb stores just in-frame clones and leaves some out. The data contain around 170,000 clones, 51% of them singletons. The specimen comprised CD8+ T cells sorted from blood, sampled at roughly week 52, from a patient treated with tofacitinib. The receptors were sampled from a human donor with alopecia areata.

This clone was counted only a few times. V and J are TRBV11-2 and TRBJ2-5; D ambiguous. From germline, CDR1 is SGHAT and CDR2 FQNNGV. Between the trimmed V and J ends, which lost 1 base and 9 bases, there was a span of 12 bases. The CDR3 runs to 13 residues. CDR3 sequence reads: CASSLVVSGAQYF. The CDR3 DNA follows: TGTGCCAGCAGCTTAGTTGTTAGTGGGGCCCAGTACTTC.

Details on this clone: This may be a read error: a much more frequent sequence differs by one nucleotide. In the same sample, other DNA sequences code for this CDR3. V usage is TRBV2 and J usage is TRBJ2-2, with D tentatively TRBD2 (5 bases). Germline lookup yields CDR1 SNHLY and CDR2 FYNNEI. The length of the CDR3 is 12 residues. Between the trimmed V and J ends, which lost 6 bases and 3 bases, there was a span of 5 bases. This CDR3 reads CASSGDTGELFF. DNA of the CDR3: TGTGCCAGCAGCGGGGACACCGGGGAGCTGTTTTTT.

This clone was seen a handful of times. This rearrangement joins TRBV6-5 to TRBJ1-1; 8 positions agree with TRBD1. The CDR3 sequence is 16 residues long. Germline V CDR1 and CDR2: MNHEY, SVGAGI. Losses at the gene ends were 3 bases for V and 1 base for J; bases not matched to a gene: 7. The chain's CDR3 is CASSYEQGAANTEAFF. The CDR3 DNA is TGTGCCAGCAGTTATGAGCAGGGGGCTGCGAACACTGAAGCTTTCTTT.

The J gene is TRBJ2-3, the V gene TRBV27; maybe TRBD2 (5 bases). This CDR3 region has 15 residues. Deletions cut 1 base from V and 4 bases from J, with 12 bases between. Germline values: CDR1 MNHEY, CDR2 SMNVEV (reference sequence). The CDR3 is CASSLLSGIADTQYF. DNA for the CDR3: TGTGCCAGCAGTTTATTATCGGGGATAGCAGATACGCAGTATTTT.

The genes are TRBV5-1 and TRBJ1-2; maybe TRBD1 (5 bases). This CDR3 has 13 amino acids. CDR1 SGHRS and CDR2 YFSETQ come from the germline V gene. Trimming removed 4 bases from V and 6 bases from J, with 13 bases in between. CDR3 in amino acids: CASSLGSGDGYTF. The CDR3 nucleotides are TGCGCCAGCAGCCTAGGCTCGGGGGATGGCTACACCTTC.

The chain employs TRBV6-5 and TRBJ2-7, with D maybe TRBD1 (6 bases). The CDR3 has 14 residues. The germline V and J ends were trimmed by 6 bases and 9 bases, with 21 bases remaining between them. Per germline, CDR1 MNHEY and CDR2 SVGAGI. The CDR3 here is CASRAAGSKGGQYF. The CDR3 nucleotides are TGTGCCAGCAGGGCCGCCGGCAGCAAAGGGGGGCAGTACTTC.

The J gene is TRBJ2-7, the V gene TRBV6-5; D is uncertain. This CDR3 has 14 residues. Trimming took off 6 bases at V and 3 bases at J, with 15 bases between the two ends. The germline gives CDR1 MNHEY, CDR2 SVGAGI. The CDR3 DNA reads TGTGCCAGCAGCCCCGTGGTCACCCTCTACGAGCAGTACTTC. Its protein product is CASSPVVTLYEQYF.

This clone was counted only a few times. The rearrangement uses TRBV30 and TRBJ2-3, with unresolved D. With 7 bases removed from V and 2 bases from J, the gap between germline ends came to 19 bases. This CDR3 has 15 amino acids. Per germline, CDR1 GTSNPN and CDR2 SVGIG (reference sequence). CDR3 in DNA: TGTGCCTCCCAGACCTCCCCCAAATTCACAGATACGCAGTATTTT. As protein: CASQTSPKFTDTQYF.

The DNA of the CDR3 is TGCGCCAGCAGCTTGGCTGGGGCCGGCTACCAAGAGACCCAGTACTTC. It translates to CASSLAGAGYQETQYF. The V and J genes are TRBV5-1 and TRBJ2-5; D might be TRBD1 (5 bases). This CDR3 is built from 16 residues. Trimming removed 0 bases from V and 0 bases from J, with 12 bases in between. Germline V CDR1 and CDR2: SGHRS, YFSETQ.

V is TRBV19 and J is TRBJ2-2, with D perhaps TRBD2 (5 bases). CDR1 is LNHDA and CDR2 is SQIVND in the germline V gene (reference sequence). CDR3 size: 11 residues. Trimming shortened V by 8 bases and J by 7 bases, and 8 bases separated the two germline ends. CDR3 nucleotides: TGTGCCAGTGCCGGAGGCGGGGAGCTGTTTTTT. Amino acids: CASAGGGELFF. Supplemented by reference TRBV19 and TRBJ2-2, the full variable domain reads DGGITQSPKYLFRKEGQNVTLSCEQNLNHDAMYWYRQDPGQGLRLIYYSQIVNDFQKGDIAEGYSVSREKKESFPLTVTSAQKNPTAFYLCASAGGGELFFGEGSRLTVL.

This sequence joins TRBV13 and TRBJ2-7; 7 nucleotides match TRBD1. Germline values: CDR1 PRHDT, CDR2 FYEKMQ (reference sequence). Trimming at V came to 3 bases and at J to 5 bases, leaving 7 bases not matched to a gene. The CDR3 is 14 amino acids. This CDR3 reads CASSLGQRANEQYF. Written as DNA, the CDR3 is TGTGCCAGCAGCTTGGGACAGAGGGCCAACGAGCAGTACTTC.

The V call is TRBV7-8, the J call TRBJ2-3; TRBD2 matches 9 bases. This CDR3 contains 16 residues. Germline CDR1 reads SGHVS; CDR2 reads FQNEAQ. Trimming cost V 2 bases and J 6 bases; bases outside gene matches: 9. The DNA for the CDR3 is TGTGCCAGCAGCTTATATAGCGGGGGACTTGTGGATACGCAGTATTTT. This encodes CASSLYSGGLVDTQYF.

Comment on this clone: This could be a read error, since a much larger clone is one nucleotide away. The J gene is TRBJ2-3, the V gene TRBV6-4; 10 nucleotides match TRBD1. Losses at the gene ends were 3 bases for V and 2 bases for J; bases not matched to a gene: 2. This CDR3 has 15 amino acids. The germline V gene encodes CDR1 MRHNA and CDR2 SNTAGT. The CDR3 loop reads CASSEGTGDTDTQYF. The CDR3 DNA reads TGTGCCAGCAGTGAAGGGACAGGGGACACAGATACGCAGTATTTT.

The chain recombines TRBV13 with TRBJ2-5, with TRBD1 matching over 10 bases. Germline V gene sequence: CDR1 PRHDT, CDR2 FYEKMQ (reference sequence). The CDR3 sequence is 15 residues long. J gave up 2 bases and V 2 bases, and 2 bases lay outside the gene matches. CDR3 sequence (DNA): TGTGCCAGCAGCTTACGACAGGGGGCTCAAGAGACCCAGTACTTC. Translating gives CASSLRQGAQETQYF.

This clone has a handful of counts. This sequence joins TRBV7-3 and TRBJ2-5, with TRBD1 identical over 7 bases. The CDR3 extends over 14 amino acids. Trimming at V came to 0 bases and at J to 9 bases, leaving 7 bases not matched to a gene. Looked up from germline, CDR1 is SGHTA and CDR2 is FQGTGA. CDR3 loop: CASSLTGTAEAQYF. Here the CDR3 DNA reads TGTGCCAGCAGCTTAACAGGGACAGCGGAGGCCCAGTACTTC.

The sample holds a few counts of this clone. The rearrangement links TRBV11-2 to TRBJ2-3; the match to TRBD2 covers 8 bases. Germline V lookup: CDR1 SGHAT, CDR2 FQNNGV. J was trimmed by 2 bases and V by 5 bases; bases with no gene match: 9. This CDR3 spans 16 amino acids. CDR3 DNA: TGTGCCAGCAGCCGTCCCGGGGGGGCTTCCACAGATACGCAGTATTTT. Translating gives CASSRPGGASTDTQYF.

This clone has only a few counts. The V call is TRBV19, the J call TRBJ1-5; a weak D match, TRBD1 (5 bases). Germline lookup yields CDR1 LNHDA and CDR2 SQIVND (reference sequence). The CDR3 runs 13 residues. Trimming removed 4 bases at V and 9 bases at J, with 13 bases between. The CDR3 loop is CASSTSTESPQHF. The DNA of the CDR3 is TGTGCCAGTAGTACCTCGACAGAATCGCCCCAGCATTTT.

The chain joins TRBV15 to TRBJ2-5; the D is unclear. The length of the CDR3 is 15 residues. Looked up from germline, CDR1 is LNHNV and CDR2 is YYDKDF (reference sequence). Trimming pared 0 bases from V and 5 bases from J, leaving 13 bases between. As DNA, the CDR3 is TGTGCCACCAGCAGAGAGGGCAGTAGAGGCGAGACCCAGTACTTC. It specifies CATSREGSRGETQYF.

The rearrangement joins TRBV5-1 to TRBJ2-5; 7 bases map to TRBD1. The CDR3 has 14 amino acids. Per germline, CDR1 SGHRS and CDR2 YFSETQ. The V and J ends lost 1 base and 3 bases, in that order; junction bases with no gene match: 3. The CDR3 DNA reads as TGCGCCAGCAGCTTGAGAGGGGGCGAAGAGACCCAGTACTTC. Protein sequence: CASSLRGGEETQYF.

The chain joins TRBV19 to TRBJ2-5, with 8 positions matching TRBD1. The germline V gene has CDR1 LNHDA and CDR2 SQIVND (reference sequence). The CDR3 is 14 amino acids. J lost 0 bases, V lost 3 bases, and 0 bases had no gene match. CDR3 sequence (DNA): TGTGCCAGTAGTATGGACAGGGACCAAGAGACCCAGTACTTC. Translating gives CASSMDRDQETQYF.

This rearrangement joins TRBV29-1 to TRBJ1-4; D is unresolved. Per germline, CDR1 SQVTM and CDR2 ANQGSEA. This CDR3 region has 14 residues. The V end was cut by 6 bases, the J end by 3 bases, with 14 bases between. The CDR3 loop reads CSVGGLNSNEKLFF. In DNA form, the CDR3 reads TGCAGCGTGGGCGGACTAAATTCTAATGAAAAACTGTTTTTT.

The gene calls are TRBV13 and TRBJ2-3; D is perhaps TRBD2 (5 bases). The CDR3 is 15 residues long. V was trimmed by 5 bases and J by 2 bases, leaving 14 bases between them. Germline values: CDR1 PRHDT, CDR2 FYEKMQ (reference sequence). CDR3 DNA sequence: TGTGCCAGCAGCATGCCCCCACGGGACACAGATACGCAGTATTTT. Amino acids: CASSMPPRDTDTQYF.

CDR3 residues: CASSVAPLGGEETQYF. In nucleotides, the CDR3 is TGTGCCAGCAGCGTAGCCCCTCTTGGCGGGGAAGAGACCCAGTACTTC. The chain has TRBV9 and TRBJ2-5, with D possibly TRBD2 on 6 matching bases. This CDR3 has 16 amino acids. Germline CDR1 SGDLS, CDR2 YYNGEE. The germline V and J ends were trimmed by 0 bases and 3 bases, with 15 bases remaining between them.

J is TRBJ1-5 and V is TRBV9, with D possibly TRBD1 on 5 matching bases. The CDR3 is made up of 14 amino acids. V was shortened by 7 bases and J by 3 bases, with 14 bases between the two germline ends. The V gene's germline CDR1 is SGDLS and CDR2 YYNGEE. This CDR3 reads CASSRDEINQPQHF. In DNA form, the CDR3 reads TGTGCCAGCTCTAGGGACGAGATCAATCAGCCCCAGCATTTT.

The chain's CDR3 is CASSYFSRVTGELFF. The CDR3 bases are TGTGCCAGCAGTTACTTCAGCAGGGTCACCGGGGAGCTGTTTTTT. The chain links TRBV6-5 to TRBJ2-2, with D possibly matching TRBD1 (5 bases). The CDR3 consists of 15 residues. Deletions cut 1 base from V and 4 bases from J, with 10 bases between. From germline, CDR1 is MNHEY and CDR2 SVGAGI.

This clone occurred once. V usage is TRBV30 and J usage is TRBJ1-1, with 7 bases fitting TRBD1. V dropped 1 base and J dropped 5; count of bases not matched to a gene: 4. The CDR3 length is 13 residues. Germline V gene lookup returns CDR1 GTSNPN and CDR2 SVGIG (reference sequence). This CDR3 reads CAWSDMTGTEAFF. The CDR3 DNA reads TGTGCCTGGAGTGACATGACAGGGACTGAAGCTTTCTTT.

The chain joins TRBV11-2 to TRBJ1-4, with TRBD1 identical over 7 bases. V shed 3 bases, J shed 5 bases, and the junction held 9 bases outside the gene matches. CDR3 length: 16 amino acids. Germline CDR1 reads SGHAT; CDR2 reads FQNNGV. The CDR3 sequence is CASSLGQISLNEKLFF. The CDR3 nucleotides read TGTGCCAGCAGCTTGGGACAGATTTCCCTAAATGAAAAACTGTTTTTT.

This sequence joins TRBV6-5 and TRBJ1-1, with D possibly being TRBD1 (5 bases). V gave up 5 bases and J gave up 4 bases, with 11 bases separating them. Germline lookup yields CDR1 MNHEY and CDR2 SVGAGI. CDR3 length: 13 amino acids. For the CDR3, the DNA is TGTGCCAGCAGTGGGGACTTAGCCACTGAAGCTTTCTTT. Amino acid sequence: CASSGDLATEAFF.

The gene calls are TRBV2 and TRBJ2-5, with no clear D. Germline CDR1 is SNHLY and CDR2 is FYNNEI. V lost 8 bases, J lost 0 bases, and 13 bases lay in between. The CDR3 has 14 residues. The CDR3 DNA is TGTGCCAGCCTCGCTATGGTGTACCAAGAGACCCAGTACTTC. Protein: CASLAMVYQETQYF.